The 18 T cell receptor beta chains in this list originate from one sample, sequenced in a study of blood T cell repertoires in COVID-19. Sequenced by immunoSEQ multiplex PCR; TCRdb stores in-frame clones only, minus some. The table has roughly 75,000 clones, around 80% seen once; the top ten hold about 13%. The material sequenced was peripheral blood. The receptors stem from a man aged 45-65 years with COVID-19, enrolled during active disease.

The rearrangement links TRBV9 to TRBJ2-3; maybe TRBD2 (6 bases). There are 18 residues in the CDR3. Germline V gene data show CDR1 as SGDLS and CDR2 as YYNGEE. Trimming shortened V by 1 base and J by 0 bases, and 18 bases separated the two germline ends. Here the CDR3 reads CASSVMTGALSSTDTQYF. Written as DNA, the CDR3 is TGTGCCAGCAGCGTAATGACGGGAGCCTTATCTAGCACAGATACGCAGTATTTT.

The CDR3 loop reads CASSNQGSGELFF. The CDR3 region has the DNA TGTGCCAGCAGTAACCAGGGTTCCGGGGAGCTGTTTTTT. The V and J genes are TRBV6-6 and TRBJ2-2, with D perhaps matching TRBD1 (5 bases). From germline, CDR1 is MNHNY and CDR2 SVGAGI (reference sequence). The CDR3 runs to 13 residues. The V end lost 5 bases, the J end lost 6 bases, and 10 bases lay between the germline ends.

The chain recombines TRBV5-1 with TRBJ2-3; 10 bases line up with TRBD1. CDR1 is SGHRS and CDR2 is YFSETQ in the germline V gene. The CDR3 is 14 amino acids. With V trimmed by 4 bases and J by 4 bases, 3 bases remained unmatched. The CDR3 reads CASSRDRGADTQYF. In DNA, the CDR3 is TGCGCCAGCAGCCGGGACAGGGGTGCAGATACGCAGTATTTT.

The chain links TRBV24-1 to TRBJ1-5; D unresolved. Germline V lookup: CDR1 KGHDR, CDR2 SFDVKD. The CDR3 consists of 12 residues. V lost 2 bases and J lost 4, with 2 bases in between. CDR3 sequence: CATSDSNQPQHF. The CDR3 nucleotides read TGTGCCACCAGTGATTCGAATCAGCCCCAGCATTTT.

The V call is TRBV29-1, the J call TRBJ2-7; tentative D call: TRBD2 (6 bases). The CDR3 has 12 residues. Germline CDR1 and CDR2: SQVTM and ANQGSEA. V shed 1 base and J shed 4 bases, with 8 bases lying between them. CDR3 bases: TGCAGCGTTGAAGGGAGGGATTACGAGCAGTACTTC. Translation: CSVEGRDYEQYF.

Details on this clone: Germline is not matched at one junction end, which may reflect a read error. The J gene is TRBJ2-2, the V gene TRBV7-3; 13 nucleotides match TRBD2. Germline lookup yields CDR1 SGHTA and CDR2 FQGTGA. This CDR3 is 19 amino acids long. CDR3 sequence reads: CASSLTPTSGRLNTGELFF. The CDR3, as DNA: TGTGCCAGCAGCCTAACCCCGACTAGCGGGAGGCTGAACACCGGGGAGCTGTTTTTT.

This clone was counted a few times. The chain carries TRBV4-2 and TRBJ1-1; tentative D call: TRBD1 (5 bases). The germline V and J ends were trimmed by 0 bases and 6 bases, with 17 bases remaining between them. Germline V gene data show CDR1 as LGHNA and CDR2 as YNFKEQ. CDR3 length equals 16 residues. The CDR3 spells CASSQDPDGGVSEAFF. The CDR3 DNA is TGTGCCAGCAGCCAAGATCCGGATGGGGGGGTCTCTGAAGCTTTCTTT.

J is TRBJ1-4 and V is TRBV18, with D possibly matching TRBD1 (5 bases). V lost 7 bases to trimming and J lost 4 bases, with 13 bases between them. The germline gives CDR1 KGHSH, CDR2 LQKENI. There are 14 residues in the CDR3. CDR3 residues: CASLYRSLNEKLFF. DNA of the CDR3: TGTGCCAGCTTATACAGGAGCCTTAATGAAAAACTGTTTTTT.

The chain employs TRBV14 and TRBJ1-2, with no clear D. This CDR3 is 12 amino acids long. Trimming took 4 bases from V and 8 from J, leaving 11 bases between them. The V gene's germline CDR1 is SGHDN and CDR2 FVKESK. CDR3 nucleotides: TGTGCCAGCAGCCTAATGGGCCGCGGCTACACCTTC. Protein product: CASSLMGRGYTF. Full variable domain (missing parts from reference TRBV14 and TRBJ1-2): EAGVTQFPSHSVIEKGQTVTLRCDPISGHDNLYWYRRVMGKEIKFLLHFVKESKQDESGMPNNRFLAERTGGTYSTLKVQPAELEDSGVYFCASSLMGRGYTFGSGTRLTVV.

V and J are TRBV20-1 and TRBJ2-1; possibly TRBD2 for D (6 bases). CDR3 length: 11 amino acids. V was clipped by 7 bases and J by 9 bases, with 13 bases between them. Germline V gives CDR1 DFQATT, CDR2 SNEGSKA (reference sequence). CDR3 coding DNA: TGCAGTGATAGGAGGCGGGGTGAGCAGTTCTTC. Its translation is CSDRRRGEQFF.

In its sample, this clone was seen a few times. This CDR3 reads CASSVTPGQANSPLHF. Here the CDR3 DNA reads TGTGCCAGCAGCGTAACTCCGGGACAGGCCAATTCACCCCTCCACTTT. The chain is built from TRBV9 and TRBJ1-6; 8 nucleotides line up with TRBD1. CDR1 and CDR2 (germline): SGDLS, YYNGEE. The CDR3 loop spans 16 amino acids. Trimming cost V 1 base and J 7 bases; bases outside gene matches: 7.

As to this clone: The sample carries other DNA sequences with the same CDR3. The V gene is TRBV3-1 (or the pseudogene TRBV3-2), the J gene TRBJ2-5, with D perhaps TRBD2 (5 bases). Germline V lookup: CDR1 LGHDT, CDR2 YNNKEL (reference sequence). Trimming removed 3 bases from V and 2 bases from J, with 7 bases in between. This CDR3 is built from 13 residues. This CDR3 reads CASSQTGQETQYF. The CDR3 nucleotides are TGTGCCAGCAGCCAGACGGGGCAAGAGACCCAGTACTTC.

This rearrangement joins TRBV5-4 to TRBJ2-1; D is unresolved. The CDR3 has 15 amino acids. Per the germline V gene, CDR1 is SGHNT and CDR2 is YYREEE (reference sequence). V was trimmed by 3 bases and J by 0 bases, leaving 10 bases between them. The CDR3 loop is CASSSRVGSYNEQFF. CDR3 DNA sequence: TGTGCCAGCAGCTCCCGAGTCGGCTCCTACAATGAGCAGTTCTTC. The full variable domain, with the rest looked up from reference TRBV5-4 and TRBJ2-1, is ETGVTQSPTHLIKTRGQQVTLRCSSQSGHNTVSWYQQALGQGPQFIFQYYREEENGRGNFPPRFSGLQFPNYSSELNVNALELDDSALYLCASSSRVGSYNEQFFGPGTRLTVL.

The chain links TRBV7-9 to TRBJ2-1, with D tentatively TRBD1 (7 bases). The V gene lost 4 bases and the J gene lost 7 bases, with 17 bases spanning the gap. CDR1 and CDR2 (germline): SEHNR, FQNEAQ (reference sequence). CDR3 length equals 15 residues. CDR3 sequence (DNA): TGTGCCAGCAGCTCCCCAGGGGGGTTTTTGAATGAGCAGTTCTTC. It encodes CASSSPGGFLNEQFF.

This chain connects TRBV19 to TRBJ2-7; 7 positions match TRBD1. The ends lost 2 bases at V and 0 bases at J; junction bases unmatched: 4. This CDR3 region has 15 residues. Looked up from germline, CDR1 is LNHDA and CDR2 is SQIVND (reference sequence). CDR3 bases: TGTGCCAGTAGTATAAGAGGGGGCGCCTCCTACGAGCAGTACTTC. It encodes CASSIRGGASYEQYF. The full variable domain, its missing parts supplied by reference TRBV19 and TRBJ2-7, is DGGITQSPKYLFRKEGQNVTLSCEQNLNHDAMYWYRQDPGQGLRLIYYSQIVNDFQKGDIAEGYSVSREKKESFPLTVTSAQKNPTAFYLCASSIRGGASYEQYFGPGTRLTVT.

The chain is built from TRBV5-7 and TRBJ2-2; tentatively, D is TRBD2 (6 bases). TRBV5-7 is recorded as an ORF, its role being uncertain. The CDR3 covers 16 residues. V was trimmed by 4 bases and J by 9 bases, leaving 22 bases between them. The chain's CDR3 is CASSPTAGTQRRELFF. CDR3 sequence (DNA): TGTGCCAGCAGCCCTACGGCGGGGACCCAAAGACGGGAGCTGTTTTTT.

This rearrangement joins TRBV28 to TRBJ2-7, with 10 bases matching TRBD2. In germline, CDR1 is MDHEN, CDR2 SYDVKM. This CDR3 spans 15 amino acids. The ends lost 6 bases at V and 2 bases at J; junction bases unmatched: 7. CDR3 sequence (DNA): TGTGCCAGCAGCTTTAGCGGGAGGACGGCCTACGAGCAGTACTTC. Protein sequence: CASSFSGRTAYEQYF.

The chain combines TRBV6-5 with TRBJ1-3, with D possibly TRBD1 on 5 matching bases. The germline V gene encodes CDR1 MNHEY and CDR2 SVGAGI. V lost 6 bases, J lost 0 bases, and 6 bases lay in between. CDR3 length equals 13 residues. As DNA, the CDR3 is TGTGCCAGCAGGGGGCCCTCTGGAAACACCATATATTTT. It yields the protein CASRGPSGNTIYF.